What follows are 10 T cell receptor beta chains derived from one specimen sequenced in a study of Ad26.COV2.S vaccination and SARS-CoV-2 variants. Assay: immunoSEQ multiplex PCR; the TCRdb copy retains only in-frame clones and omits some. The sample lists hundreds of thousands of clones, 89% occurring once. Treatment noted: approximately 18 received Ad26.COV2.S at low or high dose, single or two shots; roughly 5 received placebo; per-sample allocation not given. Sampling took place 63 days after the first vaccine or placebo injection. The material was peripheral blood, obtained in a trial of Ad26.COV2.S vaccine versus placebo. Source of these receptors: a person aged 18-65 years who received the Ad26.COV2.S COVID-19 vaccine or a placebo.

The V gene is TRBV3-1 (or the pseudogene TRBV3-2), the J gene TRBJ2-5; the D gene is possibly TRBD2 (5 bases). The CDR3 covers 17 residues. Between the trimmed V and J ends, which lost 0 bases and 1 base, there was a span of 15 bases. Germline-derived CDR1 and CDR2 are LGHDT and YNNKEL (reference sequence). CDR3 sequence: CASSQDARRTVQETQYF. The CDR3 DNA reads as TGTGCCAGCAGCCAAGATGCCAGGAGGACTGTCCAAGAGACCCAGTACTTC.

The CDR3 here is CASKILTATYEKLFF. The CDR3 DNA follows: TGTGCCAGCAAGATCCTGACAGCCACTTATGAAAAACTGTTTTTT. This chain uses TRBV5-5 with TRBJ1-4; weak D call: TRBD1 (5 bases). Trimming removed 6 bases at V and 6 bases at J, with 18 bases between. Germline loops: CDR1 SGHKS, CDR2 YYEKEE (reference sequence). The CDR3 has 15 residues.

The chain carries TRBV7-2 and TRBJ2-7; 15 nucleotides line up with TRBD2. Germline V gives CDR1 SGHTA, CDR2 FQGNSA. The V gene end was trimmed by 6 bases and the J gene end by 0 bases; junction bases not matched to a gene: 6. The CDR3 has 17 amino acids. CDR3 residues: CASSHGLAGGSSYEQYF. DNA for the CDR3: TGTGCCAGCAGTCATGGACTAGCGGGGGGGAGCTCCTACGAGCAGTACTTC.

This clone was found a few times. The chain recombines TRBV12-3 or TRBV12-4 with TRBJ1-1; D is ambiguous. Trimming left V 1 base short and J 11 bases short, with 8 bases between. There are 11 residues in the CDR3. This chain's CDR3 is CASSLDGWAFF. For the CDR3, the DNA is TGTGCCAGCAGTTTAGATGGGTGGGCTTTCTTT.

This chain connects TRBV4-2 to TRBJ2-7; 8 bases match TRBD2. Germline V CDR1 and CDR2: LGHNA, YNFKEQ. The J segment lost 3 bases and the V segment lost 2 bases, leaving 3 bases of the junction unmatched. The CDR3 length is 14 residues. The CDR3 here is CASSQTSGGYEQYF. CDR3 nucleotide sequence: TGTGCCAGCAGCCAAACTAGCGGAGGCTACGAGCAGTACTTC.

The rearrangement uses TRBV27 and TRBJ2-3; D may be TRBD1 (6 bases). Germline values: CDR1 MNHEY, CDR2 SMNVEV (reference sequence). This CDR3 has 15 amino acids. Trimming pared 5 bases from V and 4 bases from J, leaving 16 bases between. In DNA, the CDR3 is TGTGCCAGCAGTAAAGGCGTGCAGGGGCCAGATACGCAGTATTTT. Amino acid sequence: CASSKGVQGPDTQYF.

J is TRBJ2-7 and V is TRBV7-2; D unresolved. The CDR3 is made up of 12 amino acids. Trimming stripped 2 bases from V and 4 bases from J, with 6 bases between. Germline CDR1 is SGHTA and CDR2 is FQGNSA. CDR3 sequence (DNA): TGTGCCAGCAGCTTAAATAGGTACGAGCAGTACTTC. Translating it yields CASSLNRYEQYF.

This sequence joins TRBV5-1 and TRBJ1-2; TRBD1 agrees at 7 bases. Unmatched junction bases numbered 1, after V lost 4 bases and J lost 4 bases. The CDR3 totals 12 residues. The germline V gene encodes CDR1 SGHRS and CDR2 YFSETQ. CDR3: CASSRDSYGYTF. The CDR3 DNA sequence: TGCGCCAGCAGCCGGGACAGCTATGGCTACACCTTC.

The rearrangement links TRBV4-2 to TRBJ2-3; D possibly matches TRBD1 or TRBD2 (5 bases each). The germline V gene has CDR1 LGHNA and CDR2 YNFKEQ. Trimming stripped 5 bases from V and 10 bases from J, with 19 bases between. CDR3 length: 14 amino acids. CDR3: CASSGDHGSGAQYF. CDR3 bases: TGTGCCAGCAGCGGGGACCATGGGTCTGGCGCGCAGTATTTT.

The chain employs TRBV10-2 and TRBJ2-7; TRBD1 or TRBD2 may be the D gene (7 bases each). Germline CDR1 WSHSY, CDR2 SAAADI. V lost 7 bases and J 2 bases, leaving 18 bases between the germline ends. The CDR3 consists of 15 residues. CDR3 in amino acids: CASIGRGRMPYEQYF. CDR3 DNA: TGCGCCAGCATAGGGAGGGGGCGCATGCCCTACGAGCAGTACTTC.